This T cell receptor (beta chain) was found in a study of regulatory T cells in long-lasting Graves disease. To note about this clonotype: A single base separates this from a much larger clone, so it may be a read error.

Described time point: newly diagnosed GD, antithyroid drugs for less than 3 months. Extracted PBMC RNA gave rise to the TCR library. iRepertoire HTBI primers and Arm-PCR of CDR3 regions built TCR beta libraries. TCRdb re-derived calls from the multiplex PCR reads in MiXCR, one entry per CDR3 protein. The sample consists of hundreds of thousands of distinct CDR3 sequences, approximately 12% of them appearing once. V dropped 5 bases and J dropped 10 bases, with 24 bases sitting between them. This CDR3 is 16 amino acids long. Germline values: CDR1 SEHNR, CDR2 FQNEAQ (reference sequence). This same sample was also part of a study on T cells in Graves' hyperthyroidism and ophthalmopathy. This second report adds: Ophthalmopathy got predicted by the model a median around six months before its onset.

This chain joins TRBV7-9 and TRBJ2-1; TRBD1 or TRBD2 may be the D gene (6 bases each). This clonotype originated in a woman aged 25-40 years with Graves disease. The input for sequencing was peripheral blood mononuclear cells (PBMCs), taken at new diagnosis, from a patient treated with antithyroid drugs. CDR3 residues: CASSQPTGRSSYEQFF. CDR3 bases: TGTGCCAGCAGCCAACCTACAGGGAGGAGCTCCTACGAGCAGTTCTTC.